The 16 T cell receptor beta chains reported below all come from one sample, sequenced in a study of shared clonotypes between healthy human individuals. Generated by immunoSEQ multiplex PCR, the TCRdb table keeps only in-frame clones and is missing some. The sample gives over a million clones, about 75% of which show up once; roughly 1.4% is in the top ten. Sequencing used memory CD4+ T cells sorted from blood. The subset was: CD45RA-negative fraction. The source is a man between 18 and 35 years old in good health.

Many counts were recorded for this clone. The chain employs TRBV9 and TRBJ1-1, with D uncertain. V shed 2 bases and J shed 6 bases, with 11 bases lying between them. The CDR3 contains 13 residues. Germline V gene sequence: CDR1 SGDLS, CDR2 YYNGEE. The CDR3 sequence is CASSVRGRAEAFF. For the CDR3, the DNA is TGTGCCAGCAGCGTTCGAGGGAGGGCTGAAGCTTTCTTT.

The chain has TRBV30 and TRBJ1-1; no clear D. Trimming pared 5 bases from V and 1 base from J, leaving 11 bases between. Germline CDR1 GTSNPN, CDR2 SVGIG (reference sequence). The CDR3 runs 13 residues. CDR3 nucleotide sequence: TGTGCCTGGGTTGGACTGAGGAACACTGAAGCTTTCTTT. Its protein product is CAWVGLRNTEAFF.

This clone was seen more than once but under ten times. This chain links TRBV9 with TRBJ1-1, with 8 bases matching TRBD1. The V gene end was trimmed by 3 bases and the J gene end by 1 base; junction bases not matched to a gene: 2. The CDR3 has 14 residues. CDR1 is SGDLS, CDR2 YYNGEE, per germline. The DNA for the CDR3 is TGTGCCAGCAGCGACGGGACAGGGAACACTGAAGCTTTCTTT. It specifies CASSDGTGNTEAFF. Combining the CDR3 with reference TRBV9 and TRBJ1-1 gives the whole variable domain DSGVTQTPKHLITATGQRVTLRCSPRSGDLSVYWYQQSLDQGLQFLIQYYNGEERAKGNILERFSAQQFPDLHSELNLSSLELGDSALYFCASSDGTGNTEAFFGQGTRLTVV.

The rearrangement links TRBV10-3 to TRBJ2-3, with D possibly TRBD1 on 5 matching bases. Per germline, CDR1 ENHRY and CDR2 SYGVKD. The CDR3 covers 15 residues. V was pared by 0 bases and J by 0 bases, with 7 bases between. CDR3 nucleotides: TGTGCCATCAGTGAGTCGACAGCTAGCACAGATACGCAGTATTTT. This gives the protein CAISESTASTDTQYF.

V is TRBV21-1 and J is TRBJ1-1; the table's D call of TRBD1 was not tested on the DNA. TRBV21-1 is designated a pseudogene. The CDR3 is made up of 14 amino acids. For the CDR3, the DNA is TGTGCCAGCAGACCCCGGGACAGGGGGTCTGAAGCTTTCTTT. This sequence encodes CASRPRDRGSEAFF.

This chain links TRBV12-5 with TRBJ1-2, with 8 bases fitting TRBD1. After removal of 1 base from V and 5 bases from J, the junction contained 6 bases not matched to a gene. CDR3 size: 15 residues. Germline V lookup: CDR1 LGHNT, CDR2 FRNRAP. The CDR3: CASGLAGGIIYGYTF. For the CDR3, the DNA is TGTGCTAGTGGTTTGGCAGGGGGCATCATTTATGGCTACACCTTC.

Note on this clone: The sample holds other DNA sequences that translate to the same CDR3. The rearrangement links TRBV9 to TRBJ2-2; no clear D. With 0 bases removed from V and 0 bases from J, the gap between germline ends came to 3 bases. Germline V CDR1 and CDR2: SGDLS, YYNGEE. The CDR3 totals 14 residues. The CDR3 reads CASSVGPNTGELFF. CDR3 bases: TGTGCCAGCAGCGTAGGACCGAACACCGGGGAGCTGTTTTTT.

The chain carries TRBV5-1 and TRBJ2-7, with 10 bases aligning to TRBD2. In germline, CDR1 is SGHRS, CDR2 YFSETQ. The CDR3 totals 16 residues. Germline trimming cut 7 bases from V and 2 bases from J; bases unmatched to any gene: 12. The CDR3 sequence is CASFVGQAGGPYEQYF. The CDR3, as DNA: TGCGCCAGCTTCGTCGGTCAAGCGGGAGGGCCCTACGAGCAGTACTTC.

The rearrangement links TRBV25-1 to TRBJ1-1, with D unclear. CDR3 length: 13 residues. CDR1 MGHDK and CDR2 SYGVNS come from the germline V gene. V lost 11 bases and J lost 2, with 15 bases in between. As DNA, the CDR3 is TGTGCCTGCTTTACAGCTACCAACACTGAAGCTTTCTTT. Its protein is CACFTATNTEAFF.

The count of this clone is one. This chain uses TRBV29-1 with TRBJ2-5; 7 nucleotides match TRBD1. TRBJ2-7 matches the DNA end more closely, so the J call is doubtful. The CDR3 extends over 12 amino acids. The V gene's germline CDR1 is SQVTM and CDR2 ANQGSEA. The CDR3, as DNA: TGCAGCGCGAGGGGGACAGCCTACGAGCAGTACTTC. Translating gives CSARGTAYEQYF.

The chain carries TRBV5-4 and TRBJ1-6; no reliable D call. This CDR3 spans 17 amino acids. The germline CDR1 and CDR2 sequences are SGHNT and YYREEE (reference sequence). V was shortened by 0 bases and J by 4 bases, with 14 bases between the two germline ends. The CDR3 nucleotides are TGTGCCAGCAGCTTGGGCGGCAGCGGAACTTATAATTCACCCCTCCACTTT. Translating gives CASSLGGSGTYNSPLHF.

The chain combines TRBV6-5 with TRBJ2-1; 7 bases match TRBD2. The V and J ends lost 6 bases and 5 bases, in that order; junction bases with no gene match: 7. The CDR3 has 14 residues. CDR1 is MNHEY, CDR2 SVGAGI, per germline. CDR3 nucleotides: TGTGCCAGCAGGGCCGGGACTATCAACAATGAGCAGTTCTTC. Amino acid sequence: CASRAGTINNEQFF.

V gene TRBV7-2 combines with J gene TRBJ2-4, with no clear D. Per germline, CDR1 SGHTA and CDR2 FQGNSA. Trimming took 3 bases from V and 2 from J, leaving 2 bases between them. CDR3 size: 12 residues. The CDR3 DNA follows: TGTGCCAGCAGCTTCACCAAAAACATTCAGTACTTC. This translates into CASSFTKNIQYF. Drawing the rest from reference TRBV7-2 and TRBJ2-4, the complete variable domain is GAGVSQSPSNKVTEKGKDVELRCDPISGHTALYWYRQSLGQGLEFLIYFQGNSAPDKSGLPSDRFSAERTGGSVSTLTIQRTQQEDSAVYLCASSFTKNIQYFGAGTRLSVL.

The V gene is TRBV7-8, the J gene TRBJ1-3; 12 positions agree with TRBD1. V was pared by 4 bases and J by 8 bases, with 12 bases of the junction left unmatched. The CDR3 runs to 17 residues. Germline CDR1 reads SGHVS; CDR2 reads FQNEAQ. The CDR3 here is CASSSENRDRGQYTIYF. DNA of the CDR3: TGTGCCAGCAGCTCGGAAAACCGGGACAGGGGGCAATACACCATATATTTT.

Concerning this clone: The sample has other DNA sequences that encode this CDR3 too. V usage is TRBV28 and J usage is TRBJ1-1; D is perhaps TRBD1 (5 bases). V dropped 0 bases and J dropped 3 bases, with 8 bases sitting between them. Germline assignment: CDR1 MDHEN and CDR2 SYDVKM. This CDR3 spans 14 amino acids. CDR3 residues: CASSLWGGYTEAFF. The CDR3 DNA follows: TGTGCCAGCAGTTTATGGGGGGGATACACTGAAGCTTTCTTT. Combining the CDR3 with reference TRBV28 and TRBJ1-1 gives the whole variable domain DVKVTQSSRYLVKRTGEKVFLECVQDMDHENMFWYRQDPGLGLRLIYFSYDVKMKEKGDIPEGYSVSREKKERFSLILESASTNQTSMYLCASSLWGGYTEAFFGQGTRLTVV.

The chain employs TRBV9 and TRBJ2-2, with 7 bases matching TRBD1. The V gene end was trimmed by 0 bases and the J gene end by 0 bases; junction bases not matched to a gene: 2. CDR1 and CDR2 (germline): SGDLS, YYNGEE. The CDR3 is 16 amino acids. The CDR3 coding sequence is TGTGCCAGCAGCGTAGCGACAGGGCCGAACACCGGGGAGCTGTTTTTT. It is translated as CASSVATGPNTGELFF.